This T cell receptor (beta chain) was profiled in a study of CD4 T cells in relation to SARS-CoV-2 and coronaviruses. 10^5 naive or memory CD4+ cells were cultured with CEF peptides for about 10 days. This clone was counted between two and nine times. No antigen is known for it. Measured with immunoSEQ multiplex PCR; TCRdb has only the in-frame clones, and not every one. The data hold 35,000 or so clones, with 77% observed a single time. With 0 bases removed from V and 2 bases from J, the gap between germline ends came to 13 bases. The germline V gene encodes CDR1 SGHRS and CDR2 YFSETQ. The CDR3 runs to 16 residues.

The TCR was taken from an adult with COVID-19. This sequence joins TRBV5-1 and TRBJ2-3; no firm D call. Source material: memory CD4+ T cells from PBMCs, cultured in vitro. The CDR3 reads CASSLGFGLSTDTQYF. The CDR3 coding sequence is TGCGCCAGCAGCTTGGGGTTCGGGCTGTCCACAGATACGCAGTATTTT.